This entry features one TCR beta chain sequence. PCR primers comprised 60 Vbeta and 13 Jbeta primers. The data were produced by immunoSEQ multiplex PCR, yet TCRdb's version contains in-frame clones alone and is incomplete. The table shows roughly 150,000 clones, with around 72% occurring only once. Germline V gene sequence: CDR1 LNHNV, CDR2 YYDKDF (reference sequence). This CDR3 is 17 amino acids long. V trimming: 3 bases; J trimming: 7 bases; junction bases outside the gene matches: 10. The data belong to a study of cytomegalovirus exposure and HLA in healthy donors. Turning to the study itself: Earlier sequencing of about 179 million T cells yielded 95 million to 120 million unique TCR beta sequences.

The sequenced material came from PBMCs. V usage is TRBV15 and J usage is TRBJ2-4, with 12 bases matching TRBD2. This TCR was recovered from a female donor in good health and CMV-seronegative. The CDR3 sequence is CATSSGLAGTERNIQYF. CDR3 sequence (DNA): TGTGCCACCAGCAGCGGACTAGCGGGGACCGAGAGGAACATTCAGTACTTC.